This T cell receptor beta chain was captured in a study of blood T cells in healthy people across ages. Then a second PCR, running about 7 to 11 cycles, was carried out with a sample-barcoded 5' primer and a J-beta primer mix. TCRdb reprocessed the 5' RACE reads with MiXCR, giving one entry per CDR3 protein. Of 660,000 or so distinct CDR3 sequences listed, 58% are singletons. The CDR3 extends over 13 amino acids. Germline loops: CDR1 MNHEY, CDR2 SVGEGT. With 6 bases removed from V and 2 bases from J, the gap between germline ends came to 8 bases. The chain is built from TRBV6-2 or TRBV6-3 and TRBJ1-5, with D possibly being TRBD1 (5 bases). The sequenced material came from blood. This TCR derives from a man aged 60-69 years in good health. The CDR3 DNA follows: TGTGCCAGCAGAGGGGTTGGCAATCAGCCCCAGCATTTT. This codes for CASRGVGNQPQHF.